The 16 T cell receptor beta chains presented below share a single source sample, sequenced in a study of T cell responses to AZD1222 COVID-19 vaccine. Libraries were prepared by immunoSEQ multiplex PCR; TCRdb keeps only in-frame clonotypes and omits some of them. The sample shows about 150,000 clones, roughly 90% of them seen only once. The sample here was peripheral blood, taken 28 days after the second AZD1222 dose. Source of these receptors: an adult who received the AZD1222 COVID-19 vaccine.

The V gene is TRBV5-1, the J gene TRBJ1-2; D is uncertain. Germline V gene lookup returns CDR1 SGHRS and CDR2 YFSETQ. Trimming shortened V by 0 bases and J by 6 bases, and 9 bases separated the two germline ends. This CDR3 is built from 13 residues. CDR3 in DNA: TGCGCCAGCAGCTTGGCGGGAGGCAATGGCTACACCTTC. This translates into CASSLAGGNGYTF.

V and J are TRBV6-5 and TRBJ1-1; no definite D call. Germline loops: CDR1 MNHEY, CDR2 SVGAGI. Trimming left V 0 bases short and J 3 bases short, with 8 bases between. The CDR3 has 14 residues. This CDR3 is CASSYSKGHTEAFF. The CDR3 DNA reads TGTGCCAGCAGTTACTCCAAGGGTCACACTGAAGCTTTCTTT.

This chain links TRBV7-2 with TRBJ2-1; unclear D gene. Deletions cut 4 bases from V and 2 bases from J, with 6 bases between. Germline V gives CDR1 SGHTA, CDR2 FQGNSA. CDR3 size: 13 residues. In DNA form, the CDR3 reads TGTGCCAGCAGCTCGACAACCTACAATGAGCAGTTCTTC. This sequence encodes CASSSTTYNEQFF.

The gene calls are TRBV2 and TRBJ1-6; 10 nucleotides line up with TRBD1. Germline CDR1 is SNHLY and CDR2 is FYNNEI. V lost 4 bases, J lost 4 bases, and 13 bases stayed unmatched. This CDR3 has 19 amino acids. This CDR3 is CASSGRRDRGPVYNSPLHF. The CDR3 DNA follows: TGTGCCAGCAGTGGAAGAAGGGACAGGGGACCCGTTTATAATTCACCCCTCCACTTT.

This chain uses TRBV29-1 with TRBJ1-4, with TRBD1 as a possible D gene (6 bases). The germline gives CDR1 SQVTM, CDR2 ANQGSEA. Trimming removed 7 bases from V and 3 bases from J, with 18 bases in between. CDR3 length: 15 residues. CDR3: CSALGGRESNEKLFF. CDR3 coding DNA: TGCAGCGCCCTTGGGGGGCGCGAGTCTAATGAAAAACTGTTTTTT.

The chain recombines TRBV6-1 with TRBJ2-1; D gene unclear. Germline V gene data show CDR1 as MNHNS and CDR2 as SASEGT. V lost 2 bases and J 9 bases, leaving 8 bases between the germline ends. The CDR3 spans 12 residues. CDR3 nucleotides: TGTGCCAGCAGTGAATATCGCTCTGAGCAGTTCTTC. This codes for CASSEYRSEQFF.

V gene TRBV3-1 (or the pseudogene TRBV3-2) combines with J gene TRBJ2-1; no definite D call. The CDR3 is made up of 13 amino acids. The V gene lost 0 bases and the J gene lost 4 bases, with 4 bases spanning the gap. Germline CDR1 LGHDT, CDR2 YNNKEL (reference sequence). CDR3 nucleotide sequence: TGTGCCAGCAGCCAAGAGGGTTACAATGAGCAGTTCTTC. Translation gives CASSQEGYNEQFF.

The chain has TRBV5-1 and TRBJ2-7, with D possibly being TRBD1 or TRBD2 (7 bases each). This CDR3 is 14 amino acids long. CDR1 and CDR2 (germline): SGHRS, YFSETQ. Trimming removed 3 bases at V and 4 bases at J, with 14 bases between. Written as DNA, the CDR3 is TGCGCCAGCAGCTGGGAGGGGGCGCGATACGAGCAGTACTTC. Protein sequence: CASSWEGARYEQYF.

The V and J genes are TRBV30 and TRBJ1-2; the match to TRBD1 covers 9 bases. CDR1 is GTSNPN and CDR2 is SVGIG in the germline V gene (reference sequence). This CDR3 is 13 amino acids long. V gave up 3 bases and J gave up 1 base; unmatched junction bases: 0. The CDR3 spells CAWRDRGNYGYTF. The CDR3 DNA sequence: TGTGCCTGGAGGGACAGGGGTAACTATGGCTACACCTTC. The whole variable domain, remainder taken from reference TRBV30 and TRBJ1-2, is SQTIHQWPATLVQPVGSPLSLECTVEGTSNPNLYWYRQAAGRGLQLLFYSVGIGQISSEVPQNLSASRPQDRQFILSSKKLLLSDSGFYLCAWRDRGNYGYTFGSGTRLTVV.

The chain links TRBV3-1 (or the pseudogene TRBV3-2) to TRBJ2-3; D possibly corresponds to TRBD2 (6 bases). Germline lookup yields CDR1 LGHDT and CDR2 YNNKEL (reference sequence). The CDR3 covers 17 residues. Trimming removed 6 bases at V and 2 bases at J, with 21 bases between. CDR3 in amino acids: CASSPGWVGGPTDTQYF. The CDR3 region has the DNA TGTGCCAGCAGTCCCGGCTGGGTGGGAGGTCCCACAGATACGCAGTATTTT.

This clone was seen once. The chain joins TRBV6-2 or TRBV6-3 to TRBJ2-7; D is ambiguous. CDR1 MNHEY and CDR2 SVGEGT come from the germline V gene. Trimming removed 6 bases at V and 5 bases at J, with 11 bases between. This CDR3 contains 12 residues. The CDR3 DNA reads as TGTGCCAGCAGCACCACAGTGGACGAGCAGTACTTC. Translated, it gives CASSTTVDEQYF.

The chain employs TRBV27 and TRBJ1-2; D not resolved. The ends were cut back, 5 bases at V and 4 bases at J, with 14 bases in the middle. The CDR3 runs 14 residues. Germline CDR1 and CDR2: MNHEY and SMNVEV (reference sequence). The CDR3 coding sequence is TGTGCCAGCAGTCGGGATGTGGCTGGCTATGGCTACACCTTC. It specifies CASSRDVAGYGYTF.

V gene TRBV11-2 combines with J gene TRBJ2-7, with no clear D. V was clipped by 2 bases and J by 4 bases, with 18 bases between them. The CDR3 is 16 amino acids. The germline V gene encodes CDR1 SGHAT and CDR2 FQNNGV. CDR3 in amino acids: CASSLNLAVGSYEQYF. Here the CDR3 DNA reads TGTGCCAGCAGCTTAAATCTCGCTGTAGGCTCTTACGAGCAGTACTTC.

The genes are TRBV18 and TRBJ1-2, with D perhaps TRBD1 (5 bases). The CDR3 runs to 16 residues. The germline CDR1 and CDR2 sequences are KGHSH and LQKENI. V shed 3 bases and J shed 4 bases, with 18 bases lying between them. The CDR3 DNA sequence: TGTGCCAGCTCACCGGCGTCCGGGACGGAGGCCTATGGCTACACCTTC. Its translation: CASSPASGTEAYGYTF. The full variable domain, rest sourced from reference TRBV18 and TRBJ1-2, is NAGVMQNPRHLVRRRGQEARLRCSPMKGHSHVYWYRQLPEEGLKFMVYLQKENIIDESGMPKERFSAEFPKEGPSILRIQQVVRGDSAAYFCASSPASGTEAYGYTFGSGTRLTVV.

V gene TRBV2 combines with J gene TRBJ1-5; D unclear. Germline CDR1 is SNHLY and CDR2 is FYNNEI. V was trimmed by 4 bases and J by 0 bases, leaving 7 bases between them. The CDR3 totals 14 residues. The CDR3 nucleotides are TGTGCCAGCAGTGGACGGGCTAGCAATCAGCCCCAGCATTTT. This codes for CASSGRASNQPQHF. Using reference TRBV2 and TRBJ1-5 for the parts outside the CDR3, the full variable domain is EPEVTQTPSHQVTQMGQEVILRCVPISNHLYFYWYRQILGQKVEFLVSFYNNEISEKSEIFDDQFSVERPDGSNFTLKIRSTKLEDSAMYFCASSGRASNQPQHFGDGTRLSIL.

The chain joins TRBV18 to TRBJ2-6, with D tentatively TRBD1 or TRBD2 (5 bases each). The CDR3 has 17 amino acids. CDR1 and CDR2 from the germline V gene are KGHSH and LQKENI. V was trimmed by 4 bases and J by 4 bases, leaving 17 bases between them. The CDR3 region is CASSLGTGRKGANVLTF. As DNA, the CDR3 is TGTGCCAGCTCACTAGGGACGGGCCGTAAAGGGGCCAACGTCCTGACTTTC. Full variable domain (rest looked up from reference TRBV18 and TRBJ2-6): NAGVMQNPRHLVRRRGQEARLRCSPMKGHSHVYWYRQLPEEGLKFMVYLQKENIIDESGMPKERFSAEFPKEGPSILRIQQVVRGDSAAYFCASSLGTGRKGANVLTFGAGSRLTVL.